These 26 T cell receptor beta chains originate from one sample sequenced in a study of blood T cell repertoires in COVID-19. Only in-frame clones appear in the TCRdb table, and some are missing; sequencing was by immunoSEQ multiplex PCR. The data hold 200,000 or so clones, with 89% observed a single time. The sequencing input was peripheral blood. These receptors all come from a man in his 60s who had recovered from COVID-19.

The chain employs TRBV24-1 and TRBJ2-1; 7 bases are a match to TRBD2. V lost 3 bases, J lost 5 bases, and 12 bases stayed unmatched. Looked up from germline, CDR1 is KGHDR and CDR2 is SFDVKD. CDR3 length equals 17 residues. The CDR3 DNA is TGTGCCACCAGTGATATTACTAGCGAAAGTGGGAACAATGAGCAGTTCTTC. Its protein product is CATSDITSESGNNEQFF.

The CDR3 bases are TGCGCCAGCAGCTTGGGACAGACAAACACAGATACGCAGTATTTT. It codes for CASSLGQTNTDTQYF. The V call is TRBV5-1, the J call TRBJ2-3, with D perhaps matching TRBD1 (5 bases). The V end lost 0 bases, the J end lost 2 bases, and 10 bases lay between the germline ends. From germline, CDR1 is SGHRS and CDR2 YFSETQ. The CDR3 runs 15 residues.

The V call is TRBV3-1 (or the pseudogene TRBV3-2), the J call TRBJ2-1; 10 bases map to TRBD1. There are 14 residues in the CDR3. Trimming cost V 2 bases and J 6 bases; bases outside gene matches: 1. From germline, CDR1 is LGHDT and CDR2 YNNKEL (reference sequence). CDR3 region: CASSQRTGGNEQFF. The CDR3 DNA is TGTGCCAGCAGCCAACGGACAGGGGGCAATGAGCAGTTCTTC.

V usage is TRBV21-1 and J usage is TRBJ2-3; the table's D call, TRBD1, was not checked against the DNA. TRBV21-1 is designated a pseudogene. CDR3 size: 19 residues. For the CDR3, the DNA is TGTGCCAGCAGCAAAGCCTACCAGGCCGCTCCCTCCCTTTTAGATACGCAGTATTTT. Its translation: CASSKAYQAAPSLLDTQYF.

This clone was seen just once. CDR3 coding DNA: TGTGCCAGCAGCCAGTTAGCTTATAGCACAGATACGCAGTATTTT. This sequence encodes CASSQLAYSTDTQYF. This rearrangement joins TRBV11-2 to TRBJ2-3, with D unclear. V dropped 5 bases and J dropped 0 bases, with 12 bases sitting between them. The germline gives CDR1 SGHAT, CDR2 FQNNGV. The CDR3 is 15 residues long.

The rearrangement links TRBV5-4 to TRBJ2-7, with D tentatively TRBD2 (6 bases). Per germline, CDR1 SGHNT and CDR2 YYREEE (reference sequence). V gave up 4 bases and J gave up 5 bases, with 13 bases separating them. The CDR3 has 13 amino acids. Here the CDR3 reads CASSLGGFDEQYF. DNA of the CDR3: TGTGCCAGCAGCCTCGGGGGATTCGACGAGCAGTACTTC.

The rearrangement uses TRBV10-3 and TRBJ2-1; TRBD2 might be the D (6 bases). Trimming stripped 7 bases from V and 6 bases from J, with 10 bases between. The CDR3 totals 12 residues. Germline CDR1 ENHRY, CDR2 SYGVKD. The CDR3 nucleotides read TGTGCCATCACTTCCGGGAGCAATGAGCAGTTCTTC. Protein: CAITSGSNEQFF.

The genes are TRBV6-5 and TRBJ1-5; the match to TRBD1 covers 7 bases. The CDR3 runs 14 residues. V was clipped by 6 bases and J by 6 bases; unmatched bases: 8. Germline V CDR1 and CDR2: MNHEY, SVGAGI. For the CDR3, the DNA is TGTGCCAGCAGACCAGACAGGGCTCGTCAGCCCCAGCATTTT. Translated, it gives CASRPDRARQPQHF.

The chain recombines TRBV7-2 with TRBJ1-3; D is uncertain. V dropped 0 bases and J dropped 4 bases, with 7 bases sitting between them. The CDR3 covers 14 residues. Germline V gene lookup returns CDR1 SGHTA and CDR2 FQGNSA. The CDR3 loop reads CASSLARPGNTIYF. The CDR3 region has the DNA TGTGCCAGCAGCTTAGCCAGGCCGGGAAACACCATATATTTT.

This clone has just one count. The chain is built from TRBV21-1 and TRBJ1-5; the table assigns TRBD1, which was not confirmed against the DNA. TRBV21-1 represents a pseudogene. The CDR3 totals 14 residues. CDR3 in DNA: TGTGCCAGCAGCAACGGACAGGGCAATCAGCCCCAGCATTTT. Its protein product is CASSNGQGNQPQHF.

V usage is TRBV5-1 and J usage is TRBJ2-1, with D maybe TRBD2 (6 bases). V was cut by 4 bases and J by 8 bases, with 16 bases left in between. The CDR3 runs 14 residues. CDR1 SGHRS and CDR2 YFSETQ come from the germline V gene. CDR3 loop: CASSRTAGGDEQFF. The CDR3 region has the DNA TGCGCCAGCAGCCGGACCGCCGGCGGGGATGAGCAGTTCTTC.

DNA of the CDR3: TGTGCCAGCAGCGCCCGGGGGGGAACCGGGGAGCTGTTTTTT. It yields the protein CASSARGGTGELFF. The genes are TRBV9 and TRBJ2-2; 8 bases line up with TRBD2. J lost 5 bases, V lost 3 bases, and 3 bases had no gene match. The CDR3 consists of 14 residues. CDR1 and CDR2 (germline): SGDLS, YYNGEE.

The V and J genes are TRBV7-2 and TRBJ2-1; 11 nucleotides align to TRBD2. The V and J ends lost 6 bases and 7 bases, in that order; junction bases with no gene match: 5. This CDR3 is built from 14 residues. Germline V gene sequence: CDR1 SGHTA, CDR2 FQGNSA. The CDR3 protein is CASRDSGRGNEQFF. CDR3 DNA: TGTGCCAGCAGAGATAGCGGGAGGGGGAATGAGCAGTTCTTC.

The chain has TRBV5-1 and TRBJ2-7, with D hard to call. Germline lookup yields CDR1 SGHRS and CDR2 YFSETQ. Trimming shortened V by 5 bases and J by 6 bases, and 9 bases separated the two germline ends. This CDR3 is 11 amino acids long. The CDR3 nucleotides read TGCGCCAGCAGTTATGCTAGCGAGCAGTACTTC. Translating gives CASSYASEQYF.

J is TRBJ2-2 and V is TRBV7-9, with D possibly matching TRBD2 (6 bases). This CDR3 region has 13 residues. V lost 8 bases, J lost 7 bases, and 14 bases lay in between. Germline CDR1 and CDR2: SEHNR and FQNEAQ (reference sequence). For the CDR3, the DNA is TGTGCCAGCGTTACCGGGGAGGTCGGGGAGCTGTTTTTT. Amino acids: CASVTGEVGELFF.

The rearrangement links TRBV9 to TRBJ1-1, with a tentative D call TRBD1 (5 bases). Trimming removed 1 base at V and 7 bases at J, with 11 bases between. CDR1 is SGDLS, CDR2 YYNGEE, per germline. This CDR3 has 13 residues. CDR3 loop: CASSVKGQSEAFF. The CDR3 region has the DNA TGTGCCAGCAGCGTAAAGGGGCAAAGTGAAGCTTTCTTT.

The CDR3 loop is CAWKPAGNYYYEQYF. The CDR3, as DNA: TGTGCCTGGAAGCCAGCGGGGAATTATTACTACGAGCAGTACTTC. This sequence joins TRBV30 and TRBJ2-7, with 7 bases that match TRBD2. This CDR3 spans 15 amino acids. The V segment lost 4 bases and the J segment 3 bases; nucleotides outside the gene matches: 12. Per the germline V gene, CDR1 is GTSNPN and CDR2 is SVGIG (reference sequence). The full variable domain, its missing parts supplied by reference TRBV30 and TRBJ2-7, is SQTIHQWPATLVQPVGSPLSLECTVEGTSNPNLYWYRQAAGRGLQLLFYSVGIGQISSEVPQNLSASRPQDRQFILSSKKLLLSDSGFYLCAWKPAGNYYYEQYFGPGTRLTVT.

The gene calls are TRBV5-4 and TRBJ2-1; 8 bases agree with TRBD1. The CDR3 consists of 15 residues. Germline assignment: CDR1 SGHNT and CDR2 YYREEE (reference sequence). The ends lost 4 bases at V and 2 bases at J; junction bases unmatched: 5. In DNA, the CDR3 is TGTGCCAGCAGCATATGGGACAGGCCCTACAATGAGCAGTTCTTC. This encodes CASSIWDRPYNEQFF.

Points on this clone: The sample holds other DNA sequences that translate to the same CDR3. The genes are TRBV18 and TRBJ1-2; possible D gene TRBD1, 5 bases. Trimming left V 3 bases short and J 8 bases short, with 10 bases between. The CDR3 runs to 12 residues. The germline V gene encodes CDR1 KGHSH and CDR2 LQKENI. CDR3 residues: CASSPPGRGYTF. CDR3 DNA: TGTGCCAGCTCACCTCCAGGGCGCGGCTACACCTTC.

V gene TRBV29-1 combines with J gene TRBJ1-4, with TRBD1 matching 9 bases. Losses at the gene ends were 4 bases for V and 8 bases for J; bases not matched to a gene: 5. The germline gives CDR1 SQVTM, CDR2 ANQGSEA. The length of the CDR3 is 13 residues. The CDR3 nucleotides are TGCAGCGTTGCCGACAGGGGGAAGGAAAAACTGTTTTTT. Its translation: CSVADRGKEKLFF.

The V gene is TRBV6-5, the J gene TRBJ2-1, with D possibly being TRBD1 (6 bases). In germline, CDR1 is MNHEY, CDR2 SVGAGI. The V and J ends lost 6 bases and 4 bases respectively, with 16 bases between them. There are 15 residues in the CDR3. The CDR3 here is CASSQQGPPYNEQFF. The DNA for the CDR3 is TGTGCCAGCAGCCAACAGGGACCCCCTTACAATGAGCAGTTCTTC.

The DNA of the CDR3 is TGCGCCAGCAGCCATCTCCGTCAGGGACAGGTGGGAACTAATGAAAAACTGTTTTTT. This codes for CASSHLRQGQVGTNEKLFF. The chain recombines TRBV4-1 with TRBJ1-4; 8 positions agree with TRBD1. The CDR3 has 19 amino acids. Germline CDR1 reads MGHRA; CDR2 reads YSYEKL. The V and J ends lost 3 bases and 1 base, in that order; junction bases with no gene match: 13.

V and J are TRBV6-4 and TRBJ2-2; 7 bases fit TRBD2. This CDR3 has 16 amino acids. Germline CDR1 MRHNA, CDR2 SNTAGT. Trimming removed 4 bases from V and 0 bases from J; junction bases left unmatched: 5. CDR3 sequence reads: CASSVTSESNTGELFF. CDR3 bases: TGTGCCAGCAGTGTCACTAGCGAATCGAACACCGGGGAGCTGTTTTTT.

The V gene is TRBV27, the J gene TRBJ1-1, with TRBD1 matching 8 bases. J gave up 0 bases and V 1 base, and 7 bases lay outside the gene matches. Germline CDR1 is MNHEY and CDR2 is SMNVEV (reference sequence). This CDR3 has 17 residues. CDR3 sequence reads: CASSLFNRGYMNTEAFF. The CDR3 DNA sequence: TGTGCCAGCAGTTTATTTAACAGGGGGTATATGAACACTGAAGCTTTCTTT.

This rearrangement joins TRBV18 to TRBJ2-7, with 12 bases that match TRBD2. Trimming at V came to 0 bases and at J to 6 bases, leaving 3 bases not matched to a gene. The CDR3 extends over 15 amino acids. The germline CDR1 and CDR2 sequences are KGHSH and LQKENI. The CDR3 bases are TGTGCCAGCTCACCACCCCTAGCGGGGGGGGGCGAGCAGTACTTC. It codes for CASSPPLAGGGEQYF.

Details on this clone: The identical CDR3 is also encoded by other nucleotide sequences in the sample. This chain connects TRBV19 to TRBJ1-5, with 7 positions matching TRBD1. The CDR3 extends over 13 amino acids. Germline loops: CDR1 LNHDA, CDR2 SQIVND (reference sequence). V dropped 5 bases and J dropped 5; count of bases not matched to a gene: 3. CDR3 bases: TGTGCCAGTAGTCGTACAGGGGATCAGCCCCAGCATTTT. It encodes CASSRTGDQPQHF. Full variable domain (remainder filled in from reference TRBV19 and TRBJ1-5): DGGITQSPKYLFRKEGQNVTLSCEQNLNHDAMYWYRQDPGQGLRLIYYSQIVNDFQKGDIAEGYSVSREKKESFPLTVTSAQKNPTAFYLCASSRTGDQPQHFGDGTRLSIL.